The clone carrying this T cell receptor (beta chain) turned up a few times. The CDR3 is made up of 15 amino acids. V lost 8 bases to trimming and J lost 7 bases; unmatched junction nucleotides: 12. The germline CDR1 and CDR2 sequences are MNHNS and SASEGT. Only in-frame clones appear in the TCRdb table, and some are missing; sequencing was by immunoSEQ multiplex PCR. The repertoire holds nearly 60,000 clones, with around 80% as singletons. The sort gate was single viable CD3+CD4+CD8-CD45RO+ cells for memory CD4+ T cells. Total CD4+ T cells were enriched by CD4 positive selection. These data come from a study of memory CD4+ T cells and cytomegalovirus serostatus.

The genes are TRBV6-1 and TRBJ2-2; the match to TRBD2 covers 8 bases. Sample: memory CD4+ T cells from blood. The TCR sequence derives from an adult in good health and CMV-seronegative. The CDR3 protein is CASLGETGTSGELFF. The CDR3 coding sequence is TGTGCCAGCCTAGGGGAGACCGGGACTAGCGGGGAGCTGTTTTTT.